These 11 T cell receptor beta chains were sequenced from one sample in a study of blood T cell repertoires in COVID-19. Only in-frame clones appear in the TCRdb table, and some are missing; sequencing was by immunoSEQ multiplex PCR. The table records about 220,000 clones, 88% of them present only once. Sequencing input: PBMCs or T cells enriched from blood (not recorded which). These receptors were obtained from a woman between 25 and 40 years old who had recovered from COVID-19.

This clone was counted only a few times. The V gene is TRBV7-9, the J gene TRBJ1-2; possibly TRBD1 for D (5 bases). Germline CDR1 reads SEHNR; CDR2 reads FQNEAQ (reference sequence). Trimming removed 5 bases from V and 4 bases from J, with 11 bases in between. The CDR3 length is 13 residues. CDR3 sequence reads: CASSPDSLYGYTF. DNA for the CDR3: TGTGCCAGCAGCCCAGACAGCCTCTATGGCTACACCTTC.

Details on this clone: Within the sample, other DNA sequences also encode this same CDR3. The chain links TRBV19 to TRBJ1-4; 7 bases map to TRBD1. V trimming: 6 bases; J trimming: 0 bases; junction bases outside the gene matches: 7. From germline, CDR1 is LNHDA and CDR2 SQIVND (reference sequence). This CDR3 is built from 16 residues. For the CDR3, the DNA is TGTGCCAGTAGCATCCCAGGGGGTCCAACTAATGAAAAACTGTTTTTT. Translating it yields CASSIPGGPTNEKLFF.

This clone occurred once. The chain links TRBV9 to TRBJ2-2; 8 bases align to TRBD2. This CDR3 is built from 16 residues. Germline V gives CDR1 SGDLS, CDR2 YYNGEE. V lost 4 bases to trimming and J lost 6 bases; unmatched junction nucleotides: 11. This chain's CDR3 is CASSPPGSGGSGELFF. The CDR3 coding sequence is TGTGCCAGCAGCCCACCGGGGAGCGGGGGTTCCGGGGAGCTGTTTTTT.

A word on this clone: Other DNA sequences of this sample code for an identical CDR3. This rearrangement joins TRBV9 to TRBJ1-3; D perhaps matches TRBD1 (5 bases). Germline CDR1 reads SGDLS; CDR2 reads YYNGEE. Trimming cost V 3 bases and J 0 bases, with 7 bases left between them. CDR3 length: 14 residues. The CDR3 here is CASSDRSSGNTIYF. The CDR3 bases are TGTGCCAGCAGCGACAGGTCCTCTGGAAACACCATATATTTT.

The chain couples TRBV3-1 (or the pseudogene TRBV3-2) to TRBJ1-1; no reliable D call. Germline lookup yields CDR1 LGHDT and CDR2 YNNKEL (reference sequence). The CDR3 spans 16 residues. V dropped 0 bases and J dropped 0 bases, with 11 bases sitting between them. The CDR3 sequence is CASSQDDTSVNTEAFF. The CDR3 DNA sequence: TGTGCCAGCAGCCAAGATGATACCTCGGTGAACACTGAAGCTTTCTTT.

The chain links TRBV10-3 to TRBJ1-2, with D possibly TRBD1 on 5 matching bases. The CDR3 is made up of 11 amino acids. V was pared by 10 bases and J by 3 bases, with 9 bases between. Germline CDR1 is ENHRY and CDR2 is SYGVKD. CDR3 amino acids: CATAQDYGYTF. In DNA, the CDR3 is TGTGCCACGGCACAGGACTATGGCTACACCTTC.

This clone was seen a few times. The chain is built from TRBV5-1 and TRBJ2-7; tentative D call: TRBD1 (6 bases). Trimming stripped 1 base from V and 2 bases from J, with 13 bases between. The CDR3 contains 15 residues. Germline CDR1 is SGHRS and CDR2 is YFSETQ. This chain's CDR3 is CASSLTGTGPYEQYF. The CDR3 coding sequence is TGCGCCAGCAGCTTGACGGGAACAGGGCCCTACGAGCAGTACTTC.

J is TRBJ2-3 and V is TRBV18, with a tentative D call TRBD1 (6 bases). Germline V lookup: CDR1 KGHSH, CDR2 LQKENI. The CDR3 totals 14 residues. V lost 3 bases, J lost 4 bases, and 11 bases lay in between. The CDR3 region is CASSPSAGADTQYF. CDR3 in DNA: TGTGCCAGCTCACCTTCAGCAGGGGCAGATACGCAGTATTTT.

The chain recombines TRBV11-3 with TRBJ2-6; D is unresolved. Per the germline V gene, CDR1 is SGHNT and CDR2 is YENEEA. Trimming stripped 2 bases from V and 1 base from J, with 6 bases between. This CDR3 has 15 residues. The CDR3 is CASSLRSSGANVLTF. The DNA for the CDR3 is TGTGCCAGCAGCTTAAGGAGTTCTGGGGCCAACGTCCTGACTTTC.

The chain couples TRBV4-3 to TRBJ2-3; D is possibly TRBD1 (6 bases). Per germline, CDR1 LGHNA and CDR2 YSLEER. CDR3 length: 15 residues. V lost 0 bases and J lost 3, with 10 bases in between. The CDR3 sequence is CASSQDRRGTDTQYF. In nucleotides, the CDR3 is TGCGCCAGCAGCCAAGATCGCAGGGGAACAGATACGCAGTATTTT.

This chain connects TRBV4-2 to TRBJ1-3; maybe TRBD1 (6 bases). Germline V gene lookup returns CDR1 LGHNA and CDR2 YNFKEQ. The V end was cut by 1 base, the J end by 0 bases, with 10 bases between. The length of the CDR3 is 16 residues. CDR3 sequence (DNA): TGTGCCAGCAGCCAAGCTTACAGGGACTCTGGAAACACCATATATTTT. It is translated as CASSQAYRDSGNTIYF.